Listed below are T cell receptor beta chains from one sample, sequenced in a study of blood T cell repertoires in COVID-19. TCRdb's table, derived via immunoSEQ multiplex PCR, lists solely in-frame clones and lacks some. Among 200,000 to 250,000 clones listed, approximately 86% were seen once. Input material: peripheral blood. These receptor sequences come from a woman under 40 who had recovered from COVID-19. CDR3s include the opening cysteine and the closing phenylalanine or tryptophan. D genes are given only for firm matches. Size tells how often a clone was seen (once, few, many) or the class of an expanded clone, and some rows leave it out.

TRBV7-6	-	TRBJ1-1	-	CASSLSGLHTEAFF	TGTGCCAGCAGCTTATCAGGTCTACACACTGAAGCTTTCTTT
TRBV5-1	TRBD1	TRBJ2-5	once	CASSLGQGVSETQYF	TGCGCCAGCAGCCTAGGACAGGGGGTTTCAGAGACCCAGTACTTC
TRBV10-3	-	TRBJ2-3	-	CATTAGTFAGTDTQYF	TGTGCCACCACCGCCGGGACTTTCGCCGGCACAGATACGCAGTATTTT
TRBV7-6	TRBD1	TRBJ2-1	once	CASSSSPGTGYNEQFF	TGTGCCAGCAGCTCTAGCCCCGGGACAGGATACAATGAGCAGTTCTTC
TRBV5-4	-	TRBJ2-2	-	CASSPARRGSTGELFF	TGTGCCAGCAGTCCAGCCCGGCGGGGATCAACCGGGGAGCTGTTTTTT
TRBV13	TRBD1	TRBJ2-1	-	CASSFRGQGSSNEQFF	TGTGCCAGCAGCTTCAGGGGACAGGGGTCGTCCAATGAGCAGTTCTTC
TRBV7-9	-	TRBJ1-2	-	CASSLGDITGYTF	TGTGCCAGCAGCTTGGGGGACATTACCGGCTACACCTTC
TRBV6-5	-	TRBJ2-7	-	CASSNSGTTGEEQYF	TGTGCCAGCAGCAATTCGGGGACCACGGGGGAGGAGCAGTACTTC
TRBV2	TRBD1	TRBJ1-2	few	CASRDGTAITYGYTF	TGTGCCAGCAGGGATGGGACAGCCATAACGTATGGCTACACCTTC
TRBV3-1/TRBV3-2	TRBD2	TRBJ2-5	-	CATSQRGGETQYF	TGTGCCACCTCACAGCGGGGGGGCGAGACCCAGTACTTC
TRBV27	-	TRBJ1-1	-	CASRPGATTEAFF	TGTGCCAGCAGACCAGGGGCAACCACTGAAGCTTTCTTT
TRBV5-1	-	TRBJ2-7	-	CASSLAGGEQYF	TGCGCCAGCAGCTTGGCCGGGGGCGAGCAGTACTTC
TRBV4-2	TRBD1	TRBJ1-4	once	CASSQDGGTGGYEKLFF	TGTGCCAGCAGCCAAGATGGGGGGACAGGGGGATATGAAAAACTGTTTTTT
TRBV19	-	TRBJ1-1	-	CASSWQGLNTEAFF	TGTGCCAGTAGCTGGCAGGGCTTGAACACTGAAGCTTTCTTT
TRBV6-6	-	TRBJ2-6	once	CATRDLGGSGANVLTF	TGTGCCACCAGGGACCTTGGAGGCTCTGGGGCCAACGTCCTGACTTTC
TRBV7-2	-	TRBJ2-3	-	CASSPFSGADTQYF	TGTGCCAGCAGCCCCTTTAGCGGCGCAGATACGCAGTATTTT
TRBV29-1	-	TRBJ2-7	-	CSVSDGGYEQYF	TGCAGCGTTAGCGACGGAGGATACGAGCAGTACTTC
TRBV6-5	-	TRBJ2-7	-	CASSYRSRKPYEQYF	TGTGCCAGCAGTTACCGATCCAGAAAACCCTACGAGCAGTACTTC
TRBV29-1	TRBD2	TRBJ2-5	-	CSAPSGGPQETQYF	TGCAGCGCCCCTAGCGGGGGACCCCAAGAGACCCAGTACTTC
TRBV5-4	-	TRBJ2-7	-	CASSFTTDEQYF	TGTGCCAGCAGTTTCACCACAGACGAGCAGTACTTC
TRBV5-1	TRBD1	TRBJ1-3	-	CASSVGTGPASSGNTIYF	TGCGCCAGCAGCGTGGGGACAGGGCCCGCGAGCTCTGGAAACACCATATATTTT
TRBV5-1	-	TRBJ1-1	-	CASSPGEWLPGTEAFF	TGCGCCAGCAGCCCCGGCGAGTGGCTACCGGGCACTGAAGCTTTCTTT
TRBV5-5	TRBD1	TRBJ2-7	-	CASSGQGAAYEQYF	TGTGCCAGCAGTGGACAGGGGGCGGCATACGAGCAGTACTTC
TRBV9	TRBD2	TRBJ2-3	-	CASSVGSRGTDTQYF	TGTGCCAGCAGCGTAGGTTCGCGGGGGACAGATACGCAGTATTTT